This T cell receptor beta chain was captured in a study of blood T cells in healthy people across ages. The V and J ends lost 4 bases and 9 bases, in that order; junction bases with no gene match: 5. This CDR3 has 12 amino acids. Germline V gene sequence: CDR1 LGHDT, CDR2 YNNKEL (reference sequence). General study points: Naive CD4+ cells and diversity were both higher in long-lived donors than in aged donors.

Concerning this clonotype: Its specificity is unknown.

Then a second PCR, running roughly 7 to 11 cycles, was carried out with a sample-barcoded 5' primer and a J-beta primer mix. TCRdb itself ran the 5' RACE reads through MiXCR, one entry per CDR3 protein. Of approximately 600,000 distinct CDR3 sequences in the sample, around 54% were seen once. Sequenced input: blood. This sequence originates from a man between 60 and 70 years old in good health. This chain connects TRBV3-1 to TRBJ2-7; TRBD1 matches 8 bases. The CDR3 sequence is CASSPGQGGQYF. CDR3 in DNA: TGTGCCAGCAGCCCCGGACAGGGCGGGCAGTACTTC.